This paragraph covers one TCR beta chain sequence. Antigen specificity is unknown. The V end was cut by 9 bases, the J end by 0 bases, with 9 bases between. The CDR3 contains 12 residues. From germline, CDR1 is MNHEY and CDR2 SMNVEV (reference sequence). These data are taken from a study of T cells in localized non-small cell lung cancer. Study-wide points: Heterogeneity cannot be ruled out, as sequencing used one tumor region only. A higher density of T cells in blood coincided with extended overall survival. Uninvolved adjacent lung showed higher T cell clonality than tumor. Turning up in adjacent lung were a median roughly 50 of the top 100 tumor clones.

TCRdb's copy holds only in-frame clones and misses some; the assay was immunoSEQ multiplex PCR. This sample yields around 40,000 clones, of which 85% to 90% are seen a single time; around 7% belongs to the top ten. The genes are TRBV27 and TRBJ2-7; no reliable D call. Sequencing was performed on peripheral blood, taken before any cancer treatment. The sequence was obtained from a woman aged 18-55 years with stage III lung adenocarcinoma. The CDR3 region is CARETRSYEQYF. The CDR3 DNA reads as TGTGCCAGAGAGACACGCTCCTACGAGCAGTACTTC.